Below, 20 T cell receptor beta chains from the same sample are listed, as sequenced in a study of immune evolution from preneoplasia to lung adenocarcinoma. Sequencing used immunoSEQ multiplex PCR; TCRdb keeps in-frame clones, though not all of them. Among 9,000 or so clones listed, nearly 90% were seen once. Sequenced material: FFPE invasive lung adenocarcinoma tissue. Every receptor here comes from a person aged 65 to 85 with invasive lung adenocarcinoma.

To note about this clone: One junction end does not reproduce the germline sequence, and a read error may be involved. V and J are TRBV29-1 and TRBJ2-7; no definite D call. The CDR3 is 13 amino acids. The germline CDR1 and CDR2 sequences are SQVTM and ANQGSEA. The CDR3: CSVVWGFLGEQYF. The CDR3, as DNA: TGCAGCGTTGTGTGGGGTTTCCTAGGCGAGCAGTATTTC.

The V gene is TRBV28, the J gene TRBJ2-7; D gene ambiguous. Germline V gives CDR1 MDHEN, CDR2 SYDVKM. The CDR3 covers 14 residues. V shed 5 bases and J shed 2 bases, with 13 bases lying between them. The CDR3 region is CASSPPGLPYEQYF. The CDR3 nucleotides are TGTGCCAGCAGTCCCCCCGGCCTACCCTACGAGCAGTACTTC.

This clone appeared a single time. The V call is TRBV2, the J call TRBJ1-3, with D maybe TRBD1 (5 bases). Germline values: CDR1 SNHLY, CDR2 FYNNEI. Trimming stripped 10 bases from V and 0 bases from J, with 10 bases between. The CDR3 sequence is 13 residues long. CDR3 protein: CATRDDSGNTIYF. CDR3 nucleotide sequence: TGTGCCACCCGGGACGACTCTGGAAACACCATATATTTT. Complete variable domain (other parts from reference TRBV2 and TRBJ1-3): EPEVTQTPSHQVTQMGQEVILRCVPISNHLYFYWYRQILGQKVEFLVSFYNNEISEKSEIFDDQFSVERPDGSNFTLKIRSTKLEDSAMYFCATRDDSGNTIYFGEGSWLTVV.

The rearrangement joins TRBV5-1 to TRBJ2-7; D assignment may be TRBD1 or TRBD2 (6 bases each). The V and J ends lost 3 bases and 3 bases respectively, with 10 bases between them. The CDR3 consists of 13 residues. From germline, CDR1 is SGHRS and CDR2 YFSETQ. Here the CDR3 reads CASSWTAGYEQYF. In DNA, the CDR3 is TGCGCCAGCAGCTGGACAGCGGGCTACGAGCAGTACTTC.

The chain links TRBV29-1 to TRBJ1-2; 7 nucleotides agree with TRBD1. The CDR3 runs to 12 residues. V gave up 5 bases and J gave up 8 bases; unmatched junction bases: 8. Germline V gene sequence: CDR1 SQVTM, CDR2 ANQGSEA. DNA of the CDR3: TGCAGCGTTTTAGAGGGGGCACGGGGCTACACCTTC. This gives the protein CSVLEGARGYTF.

V gene TRBV28 combines with J gene TRBJ1-5; 8 bases agree with TRBD1. V was pared by 6 bases and J by 4 bases, with 2 bases of the junction left unmatched. Germline values: CDR1 MDHEN, CDR2 SYDVKM. The CDR3 covers 13 residues. The CDR3 protein is CASRGDRNQPQHF. Here the CDR3 DNA reads TGTGCCAGCAGGGGGGACAGGAATCAGCCCCAGCATTTT.

Concerning this clone: One end of the junction is discordant with germline, which a read error may explain. V and J are TRBV28 and TRBJ1-5, with D perhaps matching TRBD1 (6 bases). The CDR3 has 15 residues. In germline, CDR1 is MDHEN, CDR2 SYDVKM. CDR3 sequence reads: CASTLQGPGGQPQHF. The CDR3 region has the DNA TGTGCCAGCACTTTACAGGGTCCGGGCGGTCAGCCCCAGCATTTT.

The chain joins TRBV4-2 to TRBJ1-5, with TRBD1 matching over 7 bases. Germline-derived CDR1 and CDR2 are LGHNA and YNFKEQ. The CDR3 sequence is 16 residues long. Unmatched junction bases numbered 6, after V lost 1 base and J lost 3 bases. CDR3 region: CASSQVTGADNQPQHF. The CDR3 DNA reads TGTGCCAGCAGCCAAGTCACAGGGGCAGACAATCAGCCCCAGCATTTT.

This clone has only one observation. This chain joins TRBV4-2 and TRBJ2-5; D is unclear. Trimming left V 0 bases short and J 5 bases short, with 16 bases between. There are 16 residues in the CDR3. Germline CDR1 is LGHNA and CDR2 is YNFKEQ. The CDR3 sequence: CASSQDAGLDWETQYF. The CDR3 DNA is TGTGCCAGCAGCCAAGATGCCGGGTTAGACTGGGAGACCCAGTACTTC.

This clone was found once. V and J are TRBV7-9 and TRBJ1-3; TRBD1 might be the D (6 bases). The V end was cut by 4 bases, the J end by 7 bases, with 14 bases between. The V gene's germline CDR1 is SEHNR and CDR2 FQNEAQ (reference sequence). CDR3 length equals 14 residues. The CDR3 nucleotides read TGTGCCAGCAGCTCTCAGGGGTCCGGGAACACCATATATTTT. It is translated as CASSSQGSGNTIYF. The complete variable domain, with remaining parts taken from reference TRBV7-9 and TRBJ1-3, reads DTGVSQNPRHKITKRGQNVTFRCDPISEHNRLYWYRQTLGQGPEFLTYFQNEAQLEKSRLLSDRFSAERPKGSFSTLEIQRTEQGDSAMYLCASSSQGSGNTIYFGEGSWLTVV.

The J gene is TRBJ2-5, the V gene TRBV13; D uncertain. Looked up from germline, CDR1 is PRHDT and CDR2 is FYEKMQ (reference sequence). V dropped 2 bases and J dropped 1 base, with 8 bases sitting between them. CDR3 length: 14 amino acids. CDR3 region: CASSLSTAQETQYF. CDR3 DNA: TGTGCCAGCAGCTTAAGTACAGCCCAAGAGACCCAGTACTTC.

The chain is built from TRBV4-1 and TRBJ1-2, with D possibly TRBD1 on 6 matching bases. The CDR3 consists of 14 residues. V was pared by 0 bases and J by 9 bases, with 14 bases between. In germline, CDR1 is MGHRA, CDR2 YSYEKL. This CDR3 is CASSQDRQGMSYTF. The DNA for the CDR3 is TGCGCCAGCAGCCAAGATCGGCAGGGGATGAGCTACACCTTC.

This sequence joins TRBV6-5 and TRBJ1-5; 7 nucleotides match TRBD1. V was clipped by 7 bases and J by 4 bases; unmatched bases: 4. Germline assignment: CDR1 MNHEY and CDR2 SVGAGI. The CDR3 contains 13 residues. The CDR3 reads CASKGARNQPQHF. Written as DNA, the CDR3 is TGTGCCAGCAAGGGGGCACGAAATCAGCCCCAGCATTTT.

This clone was seen a few times. The chain recombines TRBV9 with TRBJ2-2; D unclear. This CDR3 region has 15 residues. V was trimmed by 0 bases and J by 5 bases, leaving 11 bases between them. Germline assignment: CDR1 SGDLS and CDR2 YYNGEE. The DNA of the CDR3 is TGTGCCAGCAGCGTAGAAGGTCTTGGGACCGGGGAGCTGTTTTTT. Translation gives CASSVEGLGTGELFF.

This chain connects TRBV6-4 to TRBJ1-1, with 9 bases fitting TRBD1. CDR1 and CDR2 (germline): MRHNA, SNTAGT. V was pared by 0 bases and J by 4 bases, with 0 bases of the junction left unmatched. CDR3 size: 14 residues. DNA for the CDR3: TGTGCCAGCAGTGACTCGGACAGGGGCACTGAAGCTTTCTTT. Amino acid sequence: CASSDSDRGTEAFF.

The chain carries TRBV7-3 and TRBJ2-3; 7 bases line up with TRBD2. V lost 2 bases to trimming and J lost 4 bases; unmatched junction nucleotides: 6. The CDR3 runs to 15 residues. Germline-derived CDR1 and CDR2 are SGHTA and FQGTGA. The CDR3 is CASSLGGSGADTQYF. The CDR3 DNA is TGTGCCAGCAGCTTAGGCGGGAGTGGGGCAGATACGCAGTATTTT. Together with reference TRBV7-3 and TRBJ2-3, the CDR3 gives the full variable domain: GAGVSQTPSNKVTEKGKYVELRCDPISGHTALYWYRQSLGQGPEFLIYFQGTGAADDSGLPNDRFFAVRPEGSVSTLKIQRTERGDSAVYLCASSLGGSGADTQYFGPGTRLTVL.

This clone occurred a few times. V is TRBV30 and J is TRBJ1-2; maybe TRBD1 (6 bases). The CDR3 has 14 residues. The germline gives CDR1 GTSNPN, CDR2 SVGIG (reference sequence). The V end was cut by 2 bases, the J end by 6 bases, with 16 bases between. The CDR3 here is CAWSTYGGGDGYTF. Written as DNA, the CDR3 is TGTGCCTGGAGTACCTACGGGGGCGGGGATGGCTACACCTTC.

The genes are TRBV7-2 and TRBJ2-7, with D perhaps matching TRBD1 (6 bases). The V and J ends lost 2 bases and 2 bases respectively, with 10 bases between them. The CDR3 is 14 amino acids. CDR1 is SGHTA and CDR2 is FQGNSA in the germline V gene. The CDR3 loop reads CASSLQAGAYEQYF. CDR3 nucleotide sequence: TGTGCCAGCAGCTTACAAGCAGGGGCCTACGAGCAGTACTTC. Drawing the rest from reference TRBV7-2 and TRBJ2-7, the complete variable domain is GAGVSQSPSNKVTEKGKDVELRCDPISGHTALYWYRQSLGQGLEFLIYFQGNSAPDKSGLPSDRFSAERTGGSVSTLTIQRTQQEDSAVYLCASSLQAGAYEQYFGPGTRLTVT.

V and J are TRBV5-1 and TRBJ1-3; 7 bases map to TRBD1. From germline, CDR1 is SGHRS and CDR2 YFSETQ. V was pared by 0 bases and J by 0 bases, with 0 bases of the junction left unmatched. The CDR3 is 15 amino acids. The CDR3 spells CASSLGDSSGNTIYF. DNA for the CDR3: TGCGCCAGCAGCTTGGGGGACAGCTCTGGAAACACCATATATTTT.

CDR3 nucleotide sequence: TGTGCCAGCAGCGGAGAGACAGGGAGGGACACCGGGGAGCTGTTTTTT. Translated, it gives CASSGETGRDTGELFF. V is TRBV9 and J is TRBJ2-2; perhaps D is TRBD1 or TRBD2 (7 bases each). CDR3 length equals 16 residues. In germline, CDR1 is SGDLS, CDR2 YYNGEE. The germline V and J ends were trimmed by 3 bases and 3 bases, with 15 bases remaining between them. The whole variable domain, filled in from reference TRBV9 and TRBJ2-2, reads DSGVTQTPKHLITATGQRVTLRCSPRSGDLSVYWYQQSLDQGLQFLIQYYNGEERAKGNILERFSAQQFPDLHSELNLSSLELGDSALYFCASSGETGRDTGELFFGEGSRLTVL.